The entry that follows covers one TCR beta chain sequence. This sample is drawn from a study of patients and donors after allogeneic stem cell transplantation. Using its own MiXCR run on the RT-PCR reads, TCRdb lists one record per CDR3 protein. The sample has approximately 160,000 distinct CDR3 sequences, about 30% seen once. This CDR3 region has 15 residues. Germline V CDR1 and CDR2: MNHEY, SMNVEV (reference sequence). Trimming took 4 bases from V and 3 from J, leaving 12 bases between them. The rearrangement joins TRBV27 to TRBJ1-4; D unclear. The TCR sequence derives from a human donor who was either an allogeneic HSCT recipient or a stem cell or donor lymphocyte infusion donor (not recorded which). It is not recorded whose cells these are; they may come from a transplant donor. The sample was blood, either unsorted or a sorted T cell fraction (not recorded which). The CDR3 reads CASSSRPASNEKLFF. CDR3 sequence (DNA): TGTGCCAGCAGTTCCCGGCCAGCCTCTAATGAAAAACTGTTTTTT.